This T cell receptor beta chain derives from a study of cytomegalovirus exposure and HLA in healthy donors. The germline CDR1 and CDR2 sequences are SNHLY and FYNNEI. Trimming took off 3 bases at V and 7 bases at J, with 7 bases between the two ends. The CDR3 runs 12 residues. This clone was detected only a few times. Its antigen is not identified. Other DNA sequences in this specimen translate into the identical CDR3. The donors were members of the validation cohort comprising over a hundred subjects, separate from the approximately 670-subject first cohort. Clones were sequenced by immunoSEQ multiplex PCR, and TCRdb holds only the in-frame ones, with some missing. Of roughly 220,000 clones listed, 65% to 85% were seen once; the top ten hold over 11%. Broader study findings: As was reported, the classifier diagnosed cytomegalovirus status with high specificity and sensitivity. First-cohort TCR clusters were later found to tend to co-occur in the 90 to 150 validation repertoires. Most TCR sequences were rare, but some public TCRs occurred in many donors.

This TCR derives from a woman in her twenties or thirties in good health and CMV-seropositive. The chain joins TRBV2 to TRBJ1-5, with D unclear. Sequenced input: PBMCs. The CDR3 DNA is TGTGCCAGCAGTGAGGCCGGGCAGCCCCAGCATTTT. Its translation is CASSEAGQPQHF.